Below, 29 T cell receptor beta chains from the same sample are listed, as sequenced in a study of blood T cell repertoires in COVID-19. Measured with immunoSEQ multiplex PCR; TCRdb has only the in-frame clones, and not every one. The data show about 210,000 clones, roughly nine tenths seen once. Sequencing was done on a sample of peripheral blood. The receptors come from a woman in her 70s with acute or convalescent COVID-19.

The chain uses TRBV7-2 and TRBJ1-2; TRBD1 aligns across 10 bases. V was pared by 6 bases and J by 6 bases, with 4 bases of the junction left unmatched. Germline loops: CDR1 SGHTA, CDR2 FQGNSA. The CDR3 spans 13 residues. In DNA, the CDR3 is TGTGCCAGCAGAACCGGGACAGGGGATGGCTACACCTTC. Its translation: CASRTGTGDGYTF. Complete variable domain (other parts from reference TRBV7-2 and TRBJ1-2): GAGVSQSPSNKVTEKGKDVELRCDPISGHTALYWYRQSLGQGLEFLIYFQGNSAPDKSGLPSDRFSAERTGGSVSTLTIQRTQQEDSAVYLCASRTGTGDGYTFGSGTRLTVV.

The chain is built from TRBV19 and TRBJ1-1, with a tentative D call TRBD1 (5 bases). Germline CDR1 reads LNHDA; CDR2 reads SQIVND (reference sequence). The CDR3 has 14 amino acids. Trimming pared 8 bases from V and 8 bases from J, leaving 21 bases between. This CDR3 reads CASHPRGWSEEAFF. CDR3 in DNA: TGTGCCAGTCACCCGCGGGGGTGGTCAGAAGAAGCTTTCTTT.

Concerning this clone itself: This CDR3 is also generated by other DNA sequences in the sample. The chain links TRBV2 to TRBJ2-5; 12 bases match TRBD2. CDR3 size: 15 residues. Germline assignment: CDR1 SNHLY and CDR2 FYNNEI. The V gene end was trimmed by 4 bases and the J gene end by 2 bases; junction bases not matched to a gene: 2. CDR3 in amino acids: CASSVTSGGQETQYF. The DNA for the CDR3 is TGTGCCAGCAGTGTGACTAGCGGGGGTCAAGAGACCCAGTACTTC.

The V and J genes are TRBV12-3 or TRBV12-4 and TRBJ1-5; D not resolved. The length of the CDR3 is 13 residues. V lost 5 bases to trimming and J lost 6 bases, with 11 bases between them. The CDR3 spells CASSPRELQPQHF. CDR3 nucleotides: TGTGCCAGCAGTCCCCGGGAGCTTCAGCCCCAGCATTTT.

The chain employs TRBV6-2 or TRBV6-3 and TRBJ2-1; TRBD2 agrees at 9 bases. V dropped 2 bases and J dropped 5; count of bases not matched to a gene: 7. Germline V gene lookup returns CDR1 MNHEY and CDR2 SVGEGT. The CDR3 extends over 16 amino acids. The DNA for the CDR3 is TGTGCCAGCAGTTACCTTAGCGGGGGACCAGACAATGAGCAGTTCTTC. It specifies CASSYLSGGPDNEQFF.

This clone turned up a few times. The chain joins TRBV5-6 to TRBJ2-2, with 9 bases fitting TRBD2. The CDR3 spans 17 residues. The germline V gene encodes CDR1 SGHDT and CDR2 YYEEEE. The V segment lost 5 bases and the J segment 4 bases; nucleotides outside the gene matches: 12. CDR3 DNA sequence: TGTGCCAGCAGAAAGGAAGCGGGAGGCGTGTTCACCGGGGAGCTGTTTTTT. As protein: CASRKEAGGVFTGELFF.

CDR3: CASSLITGSNEQFF. The CDR3 DNA follows: TGTGCCAGCAGTTTAATCACAGGGTCCAATGAGCAGTTCTTC. V is TRBV27 and J is TRBJ2-1, with a possible D match to TRBD1 (6 bases). The CDR3 covers 14 residues. Trimming cost V 2 bases and J 6 bases, with 11 bases left between them. Germline V gene lookup returns CDR1 MNHEY and CDR2 SMNVEV (reference sequence).

The V and J genes are TRBV7-8 and TRBJ2-2; D is undetermined. The V and J ends lost 1 base and 6 bases respectively, with 12 bases between them. Germline V gene data show CDR1 as SGHVS and CDR2 as FQNEAQ. The CDR3 is made up of 15 amino acids. The CDR3 DNA reads as TGTGCCAGCAGCTTAGGGTCGCGGTTTGCCGGGGAGCTGTTTTTT. This encodes CASSLGSRFAGELFF.

The chain uses TRBV21-1 and TRBJ2-7; the table calls TRBD2, which could not be checked here. TRBV21-1 has pseudogene status. The CDR3 runs to 13 residues. The CDR3 spells CASSKDRDYEQYF. In DNA, the CDR3 is TGTGCCAGCAGCAAAGACCGGGACTACGAGCAGTACTTC.

Notes on this clone: The same CDR3 is also encoded by other DNA sequences in this sample. The chain links TRBV7-2 to TRBJ2-3, with D tentatively TRBD2 (5 bases). The V and J ends lost 5 bases and 4 bases respectively, with 13 bases between them. Germline V gene lookup returns CDR1 SGHTA and CDR2 FQGNSA. The CDR3 contains 14 residues. The CDR3 is CASSPGLAPDTQYF. As DNA, the CDR3 is TGTGCCAGCAGCCCCGGGCTAGCCCCAGATACGCAGTATTTT.

V is TRBV7-6 and J is TRBJ2-5; 8 bases are shared with TRBD1. J was trimmed by 9 bases and V by 1 base; bases with no gene match: 10. Germline V gene data show CDR1 as SGHVS and CDR2 as FNYEAQ. The CDR3 covers 15 residues. CDR3 amino acids: CASSLGTGTSGSQYF. CDR3 sequence (DNA): TGTGCCAGCAGCTTAGGGACAGGGACAAGCGGGTCCCAGTACTTC.

The chain recombines TRBV28 with TRBJ2-7; TRBD2 aligns across 8 bases. CDR1 is MDHEN, CDR2 SYDVKM, per germline. The CDR3 consists of 15 residues. The J segment lost 4 bases and the V segment lost 10 bases, leaving 15 bases of the junction unmatched. CDR3 amino acids: CATRFKTGGPYEQYF. DNA of the CDR3: TGTGCCACCAGGTTTAAAACGGGAGGGCCGTACGAGCAGTACTTC. The whole variable domain, remainder taken from reference TRBV28 and TRBJ2-7, is DVKVTQSSRYLVKRTGEKVFLECVQDMDHENMFWYRQDPGLGLRLIYFSYDVKMKEKGDIPEGYSVSREKKERFSLILESASTNQTSMYLCATRFKTGGPYEQYFGPGTRLTVT.

In DNA form, the CDR3 reads TGTGCCAGCAGTGCCTTCGGGACAGGAGGGTTTGTTACTGAAGCTTTCTTT. Translated, it gives CASSAFGTGGFVTEAFF. The V call is TRBV27, the J call TRBJ1-1, with 8 bases identical to TRBD1. The CDR3 spans 17 residues. J gave up 5 bases and V 5 bases, and 16 bases lay outside the gene matches. CDR1 and CDR2 from the germline V gene are MNHEY and SMNVEV (reference sequence).

The chain links TRBV3-1 (or the pseudogene TRBV3-2) to TRBJ1-2, with 9 bases aligning to TRBD1. The CDR3 runs 15 residues. Germline trimming cut 0 bases from V and 6 bases from J; bases unmatched to any gene: 5. Per germline, CDR1 LGHDT and CDR2 YNNKEL (reference sequence). The CDR3 protein is CASSQETGGRNGYTF. Here the CDR3 DNA reads TGTGCCAGCAGCCAAGAGACAGGGGGAAGGAATGGCTACACCTTC.

This clone has just a few counts. The V call is TRBV28, the J call TRBJ2-7; 12 bases map to TRBD2. V lost 7 bases to trimming and J lost 0 bases; unmatched junction nucleotides: 1. The CDR3 runs 14 residues. Germline V gene lookup returns CDR1 MDHEN and CDR2 SYDVKM. In DNA form, the CDR3 reads TGTGCCAGCAAGGGACTAGCGGGCTCCTACGAGCAGTACTTC. Translated: CASKGLAGSYEQYF.

The V call is TRBV7-2, the J call TRBJ1-2; tentative D call: TRBD1 (6 bases). CDR1 and CDR2 from the germline V gene are SGHTA and FQGNSA. V lost 4 bases, J lost 2 bases, and 8 bases lay in between. The length of the CDR3 is 13 residues. In DNA form, the CDR3 reads TGTGCCAGCAGCTCCCAGGGGAACTATGGCTACACCTTC. This sequence encodes CASSSQGNYGYTF.

This clone was seen more than once but under ten times. V usage is TRBV6-1 and J usage is TRBJ1-2; TRBD1 is a possible D gene (6 bases). Germline assignment: CDR1 MNHNS and CDR2 SASEGT. Trimming removed 4 bases at V and 4 bases at J, with 25 bases between. The CDR3 is 18 residues long. The CDR3 loop is CASSATDRPGTSIYGYTF. The CDR3 DNA reads as TGTGCCAGCAGTGCAACCGACAGACCCGGGACAAGTATCTATGGCTACACCTTC.

The rearrangement joins TRBV19 to TRBJ1-6; TRBD1 aligns across 9 bases. This CDR3 is built from 15 residues. CDR1 is LNHDA and CDR2 is SQIVND in the germline V gene (reference sequence). V was clipped by 6 bases and J by 6 bases; unmatched bases: 6. The CDR3 DNA follows: TGTGCCAGTAGACCCCCGGGACAGGGTAATTCACCCCTCCACTTT. The encoded protein is CASRPPGQGNSPLHF.

V gene TRBV11-2 combines with J gene TRBJ1-4; possible D gene TRBD1, 5 bases. Trimming shortened V by 0 bases and J by 6 bases, and 17 bases separated the two germline ends. Germline V CDR1 and CDR2: SGHAT, FQNNGV. The CDR3 covers 17 residues. As DNA, the CDR3 is TGTGCCAGCAGCTTAGATGGCAGGGATGCGCGGTATGAAAAACTGTTTTTT. This translates into CASSLDGRDARYEKLFF.

This sequence joins TRBV4-2 and TRBJ1-1; 7 nucleotides agree with TRBD1. V dropped 3 bases and J dropped 3; count of bases not matched to a gene: 4. CDR3 size: 14 residues. Germline V gives CDR1 LGHNA, CDR2 YNFKEQ. CDR3 protein: CASSHPGQYTEAFF. The CDR3 DNA reads TGTGCCAGCAGCCACCCGGGACAGTACACTGAAGCTTTCTTT.

The chain carries TRBV12-3 or TRBV12-4 and TRBJ2-3; possible D gene TRBD1, 5 bases. V lost 6 bases to trimming and J lost 5 bases, with 9 bases between them. The CDR3 extends over 12 amino acids. In DNA form, the CDR3 reads TGTGCCAGCAGCTCCCAGGGAGATACGCAGTATTTT. Protein product: CASSSQGDTQYF.

V is TRBV11-2 and J is TRBJ1-5; D gene uncertain. The CDR3 extends over 13 amino acids. CDR1 and CDR2 from the germline V gene are SGHAT and FQNNGV. V lost 2 bases to trimming and J lost 8 bases, with 10 bases between them. The CDR3, as DNA: TGTGCCAGCAGCTTAACCCCGGGTGAGCCCCAGCATTTT. Translation: CASSLTPGEPQHF.

The chain carries TRBV25-1 and TRBJ1-1; TRBD1 agrees at 7 bases. CDR3 length: 15 amino acids. From germline, CDR1 is MGHDK and CDR2 SYGVNS. With V trimmed by 1 base and J by 8 bases, 10 bases remained unmatched. The CDR3 reads CASSESPNGQAEAFF. The CDR3 DNA sequence: TGTGCCAGCAGTGAATCCCCTAACGGACAGGCGGAAGCTTTCTTT.

The rearrangement links TRBV25-1 to TRBJ2-7; no clear D. V lost 5 bases and J lost 3, with 8 bases in between. The CDR3 covers 12 residues. CDR1 is MGHDK, CDR2 SYGVNS, per germline. As DNA, the CDR3 is TGTGCCAGCAGTAATACGGGCTACGAGCAGTACTTC. This sequence encodes CASSNTGYEQYF.

V is TRBV19 and J is TRBJ1-4; 8 bases fit TRBD1. The ends lost 6 bases at V and 5 bases at J; junction bases unmatched: 5. The CDR3 consists of 14 residues. The V gene's germline CDR1 is LNHDA and CDR2 SQIVND (reference sequence). The CDR3 DNA reads TGTGCCAGTAGGTCGACAGGGGTGAATGAAAAACTGTTTTTT. Its protein product is CASRSTGVNEKLFF.

The V gene is TRBV9, the J gene TRBJ1-5; D call uncertain. Trimming removed 2 bases from V and 2 bases from J, with 8 bases in between. In germline, CDR1 is SGDLS, CDR2 YYNGEE. The length of the CDR3 is 14 residues. CDR3 nucleotide sequence: TGTGCCAGCAGCGTCGGTGAAGGCAATCAGCCCCAGCATTTT. Amino acid sequence: CASSVGEGNQPQHF.

The rearrangement uses TRBV25-1 and TRBJ1-4, with D tentatively TRBD1 (6 bases). CDR1 and CDR2 from the germline V gene are MGHDK and SYGVNS. Trimming pared 4 bases from V and 0 bases from J, leaving 12 bases between. The CDR3 consists of 16 residues. The CDR3 is CASSGRGMATNEKLFF. CDR3 sequence (DNA): TGTGCCAGCAGTGGCAGGGGCATGGCAACTAATGAAAAACTGTTTTTT.

The gene calls are TRBV4-1 and TRBJ2-2; tentative D call: TRBD1 (6 bases). With 4 bases removed from V and 4 bases from J, the gap between germline ends came to 10 bases. This CDR3 is built from 14 residues. From germline, CDR1 is MGHRA and CDR2 YSYEKL. The CDR3 protein is CASSRRQVTGELFF. In DNA form, the CDR3 reads TGCGCCAGCAGCCGTCGACAGGTCACCGGGGAGCTGTTTTTT.

Written as DNA, the CDR3 is TGTGCCAGCTCACCAGGGGACAGCTCCTACGAGCAGTACTTC. Translation gives CASSPGDSSYEQYF. This sequence joins TRBV18 and TRBJ2-7; 7 bases map to TRBD1. V gave up 2 bases and J gave up 0 bases; unmatched junction bases: 1. Germline V gives CDR1 KGHSH, CDR2 LQKENI. The CDR3 is 14 residues long.